A single T cell receptor (beta chain) is shown here with its context. Library preparation (for TCRbeta) was performed with unique molecular identifiers. TCRdb re-derived calls from the PCR reads in MiXCR, one entry per CDR3 protein. The sample holds 210,000 or so distinct CDR3 sequences, approximately 9.5% seen once. The data were taken from a study of T-cell reconstitution after alpha-beta-depleted transplantation in children. V lost 6 bases to trimming and J lost 5 bases, with 19 bases between them. The CDR3 is 15 residues long. The TCR originated in a human donor who donated a stem cell graft to a child with acute lymphoblastic leukemia. The sequencing used PBMCs from the stem cell graft donor, collected from the stem cell graft. The genes are TRBV12-3 or TRBV12-4 and TRBJ1-2, with D perhaps TRBD1 (5 bases). The CDR3 is CASRHPGTAKYGYTF. In DNA form, the CDR3 reads TGTGCCAGCAGGCACCCCGGGACGGCAAAATATGGCTACACCTTC.